A selection of T cell receptor beta chains follows, all from one sample in a study of T cells in localized non-small cell lung cancer. Assay: immunoSEQ multiplex PCR; the TCRdb copy retains only in-frame clones and omits some. The sample contains fewer than 25,000 clones, about nine tenths of which appear only once. Specimen: peripheral blood, collected before any cancer treatment. The receptors derive from a woman aged 40-70 years with stage I lung adenocarcinoma. Each CDR3 is given with its conserved first and last residue. The D gene is left open where the match is weak. Size tells how often a clone was seen (once, few, many) or the class of an expanded clone, and some rows leave it out.

V	J	D	size	CDR3	DNA
TRBV4-1	TRBJ1-5	TRBD1	few	CASSQDRVNQPQHF	TGCGCCAGCAGCCAGGACAGGGTAAATCAGCCCCAGCATTTT
TRBV30	TRBJ2-1	TRBD2	NA	CAWNGGGTSVQFF	TGTGCCTGGAACGGCGGGGGGACTTCCGTGCAGTTCTTC
TRBV28	TRBJ2-4	NA	NA	CASSLLGEENIQYF	TGTGCCAGCAGTTTATTGGGGGAGGAGAACATTCAGTACTTC
TRBV7-2	TRBJ2-3	NA	once	CASSPGVDTQYF	TGTGCCAGCAGCCCGGGGGTCGATACGCAGTATTTT
TRBV7-2	TRBJ2-7	TRBD2	NA	CASSLASTSGGGYEQYF	TGTGCCAGCAGCTTAGCGTCGACTAGCGGGGGGGGCTACGAGCAGTACTTC
TRBV4-1	TRBJ1-3	NA	few	CASSQDVDTSGNTIYF	TGCGCCAGCAGCCAAGATGTGGACACCTCTGGAAACACCATATATTTT
TRBV10-2	TRBJ2-6	NA	NA	CATHGAGANVLTF	TGCGCCACCCACGGGGCTGGGGCCAACGTCCTGACTTTC
TRBV2	TRBJ1-2	NA	NA	CASSVESYGYTF	TGTGCCAGCAGTGTAGAGAGCTATGGCTACACCTTC
TRBV5-8	TRBJ2-1	TRBD2	NA	CASSGVGLAATFNEQFF	TGTGCCAGCAGCGGCGTCGGACTAGCGGCAACCTTCAATGAGCAGTTCTTC
TRBV12-5	TRBJ2-1	TRBD2	NA	CASGFLGDGLAFSDEQFF	TGTGCTAGTGGTTTTCTGGGTGATGGACTAGCTTTCAGTGATGAGCAGTTCTTC
TRBV5-6	TRBJ2-5	TRBD2	NA	CASSLEGLAGTQYF	TGTGCCAGCAGCTTGGAGGGACTAGCGGGGACCCAGTACTTC
TRBV27	TRBJ2-7	NA	NA	CASVKGTEQYF	TGTGCCAGCGTGAAGGGGACCGAGCAGTACTTC
TRBV4-2	TRBJ2-7	TRBD1	NA	CASSQKTGISRSYEQYF	TGTGCCAGCAGCCAGAAGACAGGGATTTCGAGGTCCTACGAGCAGTACTTC
TRBV18	TRBJ2-7	TRBD2	few	CASSTSGGRVYEQYF	TGTGCCAGCTCAACTAGCGGGGGGCGAGTATACGAGCAGTACTTC